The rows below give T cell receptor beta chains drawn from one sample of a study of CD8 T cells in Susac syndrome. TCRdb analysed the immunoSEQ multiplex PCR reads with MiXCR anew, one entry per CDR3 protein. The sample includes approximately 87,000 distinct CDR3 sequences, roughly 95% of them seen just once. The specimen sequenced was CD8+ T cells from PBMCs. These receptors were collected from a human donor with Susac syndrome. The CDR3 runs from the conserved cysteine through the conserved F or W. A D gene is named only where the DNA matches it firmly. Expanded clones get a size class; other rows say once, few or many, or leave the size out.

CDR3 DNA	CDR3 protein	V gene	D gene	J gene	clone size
TGTGCCAGCAGCCAAGATAGGGGGGATGAGCAGTTCTTC	CASSQDRGDEQFF	TRBV4-2	NA	TRBJ2-1	NA
TGCAGCGGACAGGGTAGGGGCACTGAAGCTTTCTTT	CSGQGRGTEAFF	TRBV29-1	TRBD1	TRBJ1-1	NA
TGCAGTGCTAGAACGCGAGCGGGAGGGCTTGAGCAGTTCTTC	CSARTRAGGLEQFF	TRBV20-1	TRBD2	TRBJ2-1	NA
TGCAGTGCTAAGGCCCCAAGGGGGGCATACAATGAGCAGTTCTTC	CSAKAPRGAYNEQFF	TRBV20-1	NA	TRBJ2-1	NA
TGCAGTGCCAACGGACTATATGGGGGAGTGGAGCAGTTCTTC	CSANGLYGGVEQFF	TRBV20-1	NA	TRBJ2-1	once
TGTGCCAGCAGCGAAGCGACAGGGGGCGACTACTACGAGCAGTACTTC	CASSEATGGDYYEQYF	TRBV7-9	TRBD1	TRBJ2-7	once
TGTGCCAGCAGGCTAGCGGGAGGGCGGGGCGAGCAGTACTTC	CASRLAGGRGEQYF	TRBV27	TRBD2	TRBJ2-7	NA
TGTGCCAGCACATCTAGCCATGAGCAGTTCTTC	CASTSSHEQFF	TRBV25-1	NA	TRBJ2-1	NA
TGCGCCAGCAGCTTGGATCCTAGCGGAAACTACGAGCAGTACTTC	CASSLDPSGNYEQYF	TRBV5-1	TRBD2	TRBJ2-7	once
TGCGCCAGCAGCCAAGATTACCGCCCCGCCCCGAGCACAGATACGCAGTATTTT	CASSQDYRPAPSTDTQYF	TRBV4-3	NA	TRBJ2-3	NA
TGTGCCAGCAGTCTTACAGATCCCTCCTACAATGAGCAGTTCTTC	CASSLTDPSYNEQFF	TRBV6-2/TRBV6-3	NA	TRBJ2-1	once
TGCAGCGTTACAGGGACAGAACCCTCTGGGGCCAACGTCCTGACTTTC	CSVTGTEPSGANVLTF	TRBV29-1	TRBD1	TRBJ2-6	NA
TGCAGCGTTTCACCGGCGGGATATCTGCTTGATGCAACCGGGGAGCTGTTTTTT	CSVSPAGYLLDATGELFF	TRBV29-1	NA	TRBJ2-2	NA
TGTGCCAGCAGCGTAGAAGGCAGGGTAGTCAATGAGCAGTTCTTC	CASSVEGRVVNEQFF	TRBV9	NA	TRBJ2-1	NA
TGTGCCAGCTCACCCTATGGACAGCTTAGCAATCAGCCCCAGCATTTT	CASSPYGQLSNQPQHF	TRBV18	NA	TRBJ1-5	NA
TGTGCCAGCAGTTTAGGTGGAGTGGAGACCCAGTACTTC	CASSLGGVETQYF	TRBV12-3/TRBV12-4	NA	TRBJ2-5	NA
TGCAGCGTTGAAGGACCACTAGCGGGGGGTACAGATACGCAGTATTTT	CSVEGPLAGGTDTQYF	TRBV29-1	TRBD2	TRBJ2-3	NA
TGTGCCTGGAGTATGGCTGGACAGCCTTTCTATGGCTACACCTTC	CAWSMAGQPFYGYTF	TRBV30	NA	TRBJ1-2	NA
TGTGCCAGCAGTTATGCGGGATTTGACTACAATGAGCAGTTCTTC	CASSYAGFDYNEQFF	TRBV5-4	NA	TRBJ2-1	once
TGCAGCGTTGAAACCGGGACAGGAGCCTACGAGCAGTACTTC	CSVETGTGAYEQYF	TRBV29-1	TRBD1	TRBJ2-7	NA
TGTGCCAGCAGTTACCGGGACATCACTGAAGCTTTCTTT	CASSYRDITEAFF	TRBV6-5	NA	TRBJ1-1	NA
TGTGCCAGCAGACCGGGGGCCATGACAGATACGCAGTATTTT	CASRPGAMTDTQYF	TRBV6-2/TRBV6-3	NA	TRBJ2-3	once
TGCGCCAGCAGCCAAGATTTGAGCAGACAAAACATTCAGTACTTC	CASSQDLSRQNIQYF	TRBV4-3	NA	TRBJ2-4	NA
TGCAGTGCTAGTGGGGAGGGGTTGGGGGGCTACACCTTC	CSASGEGLGGYTF	TRBV20-1	NA	TRBJ1-2	NA
TGTGCCAGCAGCTTAAGGGCAGGGTATGACAATGAGCAGTTCTTC	CASSLRAGYDNEQFF	TRBV7-3	NA	TRBJ2-1	NA
TGTGCCAGCAGTTCGGACCCTTTTGCCATAGAGACCCAGTACTTC	CASSSDPFAIETQYF	TRBV12-3/TRBV12-4	NA	TRBJ2-5	NA
TGTGCCTGGAGTACTGCGGGCATGGCAGATACGCAGTATTTT	CAWSTAGMADTQYF	TRBV30	NA	TRBJ2-3	NA
TGTGCCAGCAGCCCGAGACAGGGACCGAACACCGGGGAGCTGTTTTTT	CASSPRQGPNTGELFF	TRBV7-9	TRBD1	TRBJ2-2	NA
TGTGCCAGCTCGCGGATTAGGGGGCTGAACACTGAAGCTTTCTTT	CASSRIRGLNTEAFF	TRBV18	TRBD1	TRBJ1-1	NA
TGTGCCAGCTGCCTTGGAGGTGTCAATGAGCAGTTCTTC	CASCLGGVNEQFF	TRBV2	NA	TRBJ2-1	NA
TGCAGCGGTTTGCAGGGTAATGGCTACACCTTC	CSGLQGNGYTF	TRBV29-1	NA	TRBJ1-2	NA
TGTGCCATCAGTGTAGACAGCTCTGGGGCCAACGTCCTGACTTTC	CAISVDSSGANVLTF	TRBV10-3	NA	TRBJ2-6	once
TGTGCCAGCAGCCGGACTGGACAGCGGTTTGCGGAAGGCTACACCTTC	CASSRTGQRFAEGYTF	TRBV5-6	NA	TRBJ1-2	NA
TGTGCCAGCGGGGACCCGGCGTATGGCTACACCTTC	CASGDPAYGYTF	TRBV2	NA	TRBJ1-2	once
TGCAGTGCTAGCGGAGGGGGAGGGACAGCGCGGAACTATGGCTACACCTTC	CSASGGGGTARNYGYTF	TRBV20-1	TRBD1	TRBJ1-2	NA
TGTGCCAGCAGACCCCCGGGTGTCGCGAACACCGGGGAGCTGTTTTTT	CASRPPGVANTGELFF	TRBV28	NA	TRBJ2-2	NA
TGTGCCACCAGTAGCGGGAGAGTCGCCTACGAGCAGTACTTC	CATSSGRVAYEQYF	TRBV15	TRBD2	TRBJ2-7	NA
TGTGCCAGCAGCCAGTTAGACGCTCGGAACACTGAAGCTTTCTTT	CASSQLDARNTEAFF	TRBV14	NA	TRBJ1-1	NA
TGTGCCAGCAGGGGGTCTCCTGAGACCCAGTACTTC	CASRGSPETQYF	TRBV2	NA	TRBJ2-5	NA
TGTGCCAGCGCCGGGACTAGCGGCTACAATGAGCAGTTCTTC	CASAGTSGYNEQFF	TRBV2	TRBD2	TRBJ2-1	NA
TGTGCCACCAGCGACACCCCGGGGAATCAGCCCCAGCATTTT	CATSDTPGNQPQHF	TRBV15	NA	TRBJ1-5	once
TGCAGTGCTAGGGATAGGGGGGGAAACACTGAAGCTTTCTTT	CSARDRGGNTEAFF	TRBV20-1	NA	TRBJ1-1	NA
TGCAGTGCTAGATCTCCCGGAGGGGGCCGCTCACCCCTCCACTTT	CSARSPGGGRSPLHF	TRBV20-1	TRBD1	TRBJ1-6	NA
TGTGCCAGCAGTGGAGGAGGAGAAGCTTTCTTT	CASSGGGEAFF	TRBV25-1	NA	TRBJ1-1	NA
TGTGCCAGCAGCGACCGACTAGCGGGGGAAGAGACCCAGTACTTC	CASSDRLAGEETQYF	TRBV9	TRBD2	TRBJ2-5	NA
TGTGCCAGCAGCTTCCAAGCCTACGAGCAGTACTTC	CASSFQAYEQYF	TRBV13	NA	TRBJ2-7	NA
TGTGCCAGCAGTCCGAAGTGGAGGTCGGATGGCTACACCTTC	CASSPKWRSDGYTF	TRBV27	NA	TRBJ1-2	NA
TGTGCCAGCAGTTCCACGGGACAGGGGGTCTACGAGCAGTACTTC	CASSSTGQGVYEQYF	TRBV7-8	TRBD1	TRBJ2-7	NA
TGCAGTGCTAGAGATCTGGGTTTGGGTCATGAGCAGTTCTTC	CSARDLGLGHEQFF	TRBV20-1	NA	TRBJ2-1	NA
TGTGCCAGCAGTCCCACGGTTAACTATGGCTACACCTTC	CASSPTVNYGYTF	TRBV27	NA	TRBJ1-2	NA
TGCAGCTCCACGTTCCCCATGAACACTGAAGCTTTCTTT	CSSTFPMNTEAFF	TRBV20-1	NA	TRBJ1-1	NA
TGCAGCGTTGTTCGGGGCTACGAGCAGTACTTC	CSVVRGYEQYF	TRBV29-1	NA	TRBJ2-7	NA
TGTGCCAGCAGCCCCGGGACTAGCGTCACAGATACGCAGTATTTT	CASSPGTSVTDTQYF	TRBV7-2	TRBD2	TRBJ2-3	once
TGTGCCAGCAGCGTAGAAGGAGCTAACTATGGCTACACCTTC	CASSVEGANYGYTF	TRBV9	NA	TRBJ1-2	NA